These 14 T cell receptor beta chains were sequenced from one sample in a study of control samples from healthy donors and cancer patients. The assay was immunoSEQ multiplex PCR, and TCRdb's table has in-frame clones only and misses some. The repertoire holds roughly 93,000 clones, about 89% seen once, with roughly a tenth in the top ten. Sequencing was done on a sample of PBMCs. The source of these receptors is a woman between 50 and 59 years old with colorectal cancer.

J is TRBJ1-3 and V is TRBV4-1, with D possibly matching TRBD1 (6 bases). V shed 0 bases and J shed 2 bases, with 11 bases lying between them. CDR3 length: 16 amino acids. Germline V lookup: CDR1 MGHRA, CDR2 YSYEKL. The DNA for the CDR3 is TGCGCCAGCAGCCAAGATTACGGGGGGCCTGGAAACACCATATATTTT. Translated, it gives CASSQDYGGPGNTIYF.

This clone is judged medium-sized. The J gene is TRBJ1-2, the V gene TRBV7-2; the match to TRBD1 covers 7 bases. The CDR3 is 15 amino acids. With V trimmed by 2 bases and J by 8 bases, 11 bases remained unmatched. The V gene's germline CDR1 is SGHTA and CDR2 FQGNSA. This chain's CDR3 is CASSLSQKGAHGYTF. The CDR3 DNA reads TGTGCCAGCAGCTTAAGTCAGAAGGGGGCGCACGGCTACACCTTC. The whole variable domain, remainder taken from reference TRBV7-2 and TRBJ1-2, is GAGVSQSPSNKVTEKGKDVELRCDPISGHTALYWYRQSLGQGLEFLIYFQGNSAPDKSGLPSDRFSAERTGGSVSTLTIQRTQQEDSAVYLCASSLSQKGAHGYTFGSGTRLTVV.

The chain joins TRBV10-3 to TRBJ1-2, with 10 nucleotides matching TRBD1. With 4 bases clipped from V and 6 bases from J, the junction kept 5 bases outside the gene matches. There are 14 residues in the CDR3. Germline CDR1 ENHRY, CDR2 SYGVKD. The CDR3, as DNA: TGTGCCATCAGTGGCGGGGACAGGGGAGATGGCTACACCTTC. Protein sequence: CAISGGDRGDGYTF.

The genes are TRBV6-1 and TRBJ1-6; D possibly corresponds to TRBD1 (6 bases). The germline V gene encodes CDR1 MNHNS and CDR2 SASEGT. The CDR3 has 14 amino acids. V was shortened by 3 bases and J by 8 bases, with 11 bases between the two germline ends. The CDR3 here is CASSDGQQDSPLHF. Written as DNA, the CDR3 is TGTGCCAGCAGTGACGGACAGCAGGATTCACCCCTCCACTTT.

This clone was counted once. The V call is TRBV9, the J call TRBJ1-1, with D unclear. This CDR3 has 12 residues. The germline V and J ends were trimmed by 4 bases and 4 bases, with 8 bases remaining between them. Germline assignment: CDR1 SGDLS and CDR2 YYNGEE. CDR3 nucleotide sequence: TGTGCCAGCAGCCTCGGTCTCACTGAAGCTTTCTTT. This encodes CASSLGLTEAFF.

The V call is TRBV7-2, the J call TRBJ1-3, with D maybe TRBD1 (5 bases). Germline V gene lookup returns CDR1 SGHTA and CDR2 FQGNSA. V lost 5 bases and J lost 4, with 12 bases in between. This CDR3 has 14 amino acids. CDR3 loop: CASSLQGTGNTIYF. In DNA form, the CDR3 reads TGTGCCAGCAGCCTCCAGGGTACCGGAAACACCATATATTTT.

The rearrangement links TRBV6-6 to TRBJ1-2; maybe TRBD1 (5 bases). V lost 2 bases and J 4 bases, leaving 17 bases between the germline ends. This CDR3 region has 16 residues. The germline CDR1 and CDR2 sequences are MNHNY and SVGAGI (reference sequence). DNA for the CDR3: TGTGCCAGCAGTTACCCCCCGCAGCTTAGGGGCTATGGCTACACCTTC. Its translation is CASSYPPQLRGYGYTF.

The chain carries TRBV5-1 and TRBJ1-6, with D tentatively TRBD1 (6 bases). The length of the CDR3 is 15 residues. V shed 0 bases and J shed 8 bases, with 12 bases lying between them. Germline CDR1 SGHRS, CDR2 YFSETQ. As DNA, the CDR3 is TGCGCCAGCAGCTTGGCGGAGGGGGTCGATTCACCCCTCCACTTT. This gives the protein CASSLAEGVDSPLHF.

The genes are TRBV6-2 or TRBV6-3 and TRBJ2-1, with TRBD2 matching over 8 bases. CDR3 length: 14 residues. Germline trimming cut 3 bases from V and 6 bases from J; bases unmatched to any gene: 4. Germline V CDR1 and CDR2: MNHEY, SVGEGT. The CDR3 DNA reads TGTGCCAGCAGTTATCGGGGGGGCCGCAATGAGCAGTTCTTC. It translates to CASSYRGGRNEQFF.

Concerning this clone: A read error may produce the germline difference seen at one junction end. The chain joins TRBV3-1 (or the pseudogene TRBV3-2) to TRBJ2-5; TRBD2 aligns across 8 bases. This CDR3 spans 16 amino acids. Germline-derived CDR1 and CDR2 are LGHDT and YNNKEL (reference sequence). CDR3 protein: CASIQNRGGLGETQYF. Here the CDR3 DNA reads TGTGCCAGCATCCAAAACCGGGGGGGCCTAGGGGAGACCCAGTACTTC.

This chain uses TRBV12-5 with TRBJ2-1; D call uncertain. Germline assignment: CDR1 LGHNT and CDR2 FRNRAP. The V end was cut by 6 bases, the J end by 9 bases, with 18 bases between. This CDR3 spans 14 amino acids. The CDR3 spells CASGPPGPSIEQFF. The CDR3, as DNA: TGTGCTAGTGGACCCCCCGGACCAAGTATTGAGCAGTTCTTC.

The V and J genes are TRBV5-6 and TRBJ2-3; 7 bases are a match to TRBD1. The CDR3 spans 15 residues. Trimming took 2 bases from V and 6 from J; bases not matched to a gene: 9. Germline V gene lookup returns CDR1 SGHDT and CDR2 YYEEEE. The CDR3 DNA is TGTGCCAGCAGCTTAGGGGGCGCGTGGTCGGATACGCAGTATTTT. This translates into CASSLGGAWSDTQYF.

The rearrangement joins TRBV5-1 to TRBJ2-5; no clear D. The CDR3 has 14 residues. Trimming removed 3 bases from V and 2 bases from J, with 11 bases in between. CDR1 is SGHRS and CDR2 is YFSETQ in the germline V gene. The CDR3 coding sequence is TGCGCCAGCAGCTCCGGACGGCAACAAGAGACCCAGTACTTC. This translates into CASSSGRQQETQYF.

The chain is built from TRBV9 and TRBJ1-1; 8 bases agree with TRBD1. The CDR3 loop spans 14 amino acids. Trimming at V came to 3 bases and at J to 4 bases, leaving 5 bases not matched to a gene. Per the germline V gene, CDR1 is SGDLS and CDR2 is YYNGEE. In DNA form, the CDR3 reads TGTGCCAGCAGCGCCCGACAGGGGAGCACTGAAGCTTTCTTT. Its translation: CASSARQGSTEAFF.